This note documents a single TCR beta chain sequence. Its target is unknown. V was clipped by 3 bases and J by 7 bases; unmatched bases: 12. Germline CDR1 reads MDHEN; CDR2 reads SYDVKM. This CDR3 is built from 15 residues. The sample originates from a study of cytomegalovirus exposure and HLA in healthy donors. General observations from the study: Association of a missense DCLRE1C variant with TCR beta V- and J-gene trimming was reported in a later analysis. TCR sequences were mostly rare, though some public TCRs occurred in many donors.

This PCR relied on a set of 60 Vbeta primers and 13 Jbeta primers. The method was immunoSEQ multiplex PCR; TCRdb's version includes in-frame clones alone and lacks a portion of them. The sample has 75,000 to 90,000 clones, 79% seen once. Sequenced material: PBMCs. This chain joins TRBV28 and TRBJ2-7; the match to TRBD1 covers 7 bases. The receptor was isolated from a woman aged 40 to 50 in good health and CMV-seropositive. DNA of the CDR3: TGTGCCAGCAGTTTCCCCCGGGACAGTACCCTGGAGCAGTACTTC. The encoded protein is CASSFPRDSTLEQYF.